This T cell receptor (beta chain) stems from a study of early T cells in non-severe SARS-CoV-2 infection. Study details: The authors sequenced bulk RNA from unsorted whole blood, leaving chains unpaired.

Individual cDNA molecules carried attached unique molecular identifiers. TCRdb redid the calling of the 5' RACE reads with MiXCR, one entry per CDR3 protein. The sample records about 22,000 distinct CDR3 sequences, 3.5% to 4.5% being singletons. This clonotype was counted many times. The antigen remains unidentified. Study outcomes and limitations: Anti-spike CD8 specificities were favored by VDJdb matching, whose results missed private and CD4 specificities.

After removal of 6 bases from V and 0 bases from J, the junction contained 13 bases not matched to a gene. The CDR3 consists of 17 residues. The sequence came from an adult who was a healthcare worker with PCR-confirmed SARS-CoV-2 infection or an uninfected control (not recorded which). The chain is built from TRBV12-3 or TRBV12-4 and TRBJ1-1; the match to TRBD1 covers 7 bases. Sequenced: whole blood. CDR3 sequence (DNA): TGTGCCAGCAGCATGGGGACAGCTGAAATCATGAACACTGAAGCTTTCTTT. This encodes CASSMGTAEIMNTEAFF.